This is a list of T cell receptor beta chains from one sample in a study of blood T cell repertoires in COVID-19. Libraries were prepared by immunoSEQ multiplex PCR; TCRdb keeps only in-frame clonotypes and omits some of them. The data show 84,000 or so clones, 65% to 80% seen once. The sample consisted of peripheral blood. The receptor source for this set is a man between 65 and 85 years old with acute or convalescent COVID-19. Each CDR3 is given with its conserved first and last residue. Each record gives: D gene, V gene, J gene, clone size, CDR3 protein, CDR3 DNA. The D gene is left open where the match is weak. A row's size may be missing; if present it is once, few, many or a size class.

d_call: NA
v_call: TRBV19
j_call: TRBJ1-5
clone_size: NA
cdr3_aa: CASTWGGSRGNQPQHF
cdr3_nt: TGTGCCAGTACCTGGGGGGGGTCACGGGGCAATCAGCCCCAGCATTTT

d_call: NA
v_call: TRBV30
j_call: TRBJ1-5
clone_size: NA
cdr3_aa: CAWARKGGNQPQHF
cdr3_nt: TGTGCCTGGGCCCGTAAGGGGGGCAATCAGCCCCAGCATTTT

d_call: NA
v_call: TRBV2
j_call: TRBJ2-7
clone_size: NA
cdr3_aa: CASTGREKGEQYF
cdr3_nt: TGTGCCAGCACAGGCAGGGAAAAGGGCGAGCAGTACTTC

d_call: NA
v_call: TRBV5-1
j_call: TRBJ2-2
clone_size: NA
cdr3_aa: CASSLEQSGELFF
cdr3_nt: TGCGCCAGCAGCTTGGAACAGAGCGGGGAGCTGTTTTTT

d_call: NA
v_call: TRBV27
j_call: TRBJ1-1
clone_size: NA
cdr3_aa: CASSPLGERNTEAFF
cdr3_nt: TGTGCCAGCAGTCCCTTAGGGGAACGGAACACTGAAGCTTTCTTT

d_call: NA
v_call: TRBV7-2
j_call: TRBJ1-5
clone_size: NA
cdr3_aa: CASSLSGVIDQPQHF
cdr3_nt: TGTGCCAGCAGCTTGTCAGGGGTCATAGATCAGCCCCAGCATTTT

d_call: NA
v_call: TRBV7-2
j_call: TRBJ1-2
clone_size: NA
cdr3_aa: CASSSGGVPNYGYTF
cdr3_nt: TGTGCCAGCAGCTCCGGAGGGGTTCCTAACTATGGCTACACCTTC

d_call: TRBD2
v_call: TRBV7-8
j_call: TRBJ2-3
clone_size: NA
cdr3_aa: CASSTQRGSSTDTQYF
cdr3_nt: TGTGCCAGCAGCACCCAGCGGGGTTCTAGCACAGATACGCAGTATTTT

d_call: TRBD1
v_call: TRBV6-5
j_call: TRBJ1-2
clone_size: NA
cdr3_aa: CASSPDRVKGYTF
cdr3_nt: TGTGCCAGCAGCCCGGACAGGGTTAAGGGCTACACCTTC

d_call: NA
v_call: TRBV18
j_call: TRBJ1-5
clone_size: NA
cdr3_aa: CASSEGGQPQHF
cdr3_nt: TGTGCCAGCTCAGAGGGTGGACAGCCCCAGCATTTT

d_call: NA
v_call: TRBV19
j_call: TRBJ1-2
clone_size: NA
cdr3_aa: CASSIGPRSAGYGYTF
cdr3_nt: TGTGCCAGTAGTATAGGCCCACGAAGCGCTGGCTATGGCTACACCTTC

d_call: NA
v_call: TRBV10-3
j_call: TRBJ2-1
clone_size: once
cdr3_aa: CAISDAPLVDEQFF
cdr3_nt: TGTGCCATCAGTGATGCTCCTTTAGTGGATGAGCAGTTCTTC

d_call: NA
v_call: TRBV7-2
j_call: TRBJ1-2
clone_size: NA
cdr3_aa: CASSPGIDGYTF
cdr3_nt: TGTGCCAGCAGCCCGGGAATTGATGGCTACACCTTC

d_call: NA
v_call: TRBV5-4
j_call: TRBJ1-1
clone_size: NA
cdr3_aa: CASSLRTANTEAFF
cdr3_nt: TGTGCCAGCAGCTTGCGGACTGCAAACACTGAAGCTTTCTTT

d_call: NA
v_call: TRBV19
j_call: TRBJ1-3
clone_size: NA
cdr3_aa: CASSIDSESSGNTIYF
cdr3_nt: TGTGCCAGTAGTATAGATTCTGAGTCCTCTGGAAACACCATATATTTT

d_call: TRBD2
v_call: TRBV14
j_call: TRBJ2-1
clone_size: NA
cdr3_aa: CASSHSGRGEQFF
cdr3_nt: TGTGCCAGCAGCCACTCCGGGAGGGGTGAGCAGTTCTTC

d_call: NA
v_call: TRBV15
j_call: TRBJ1-1
clone_size: NA
cdr3_aa: CATSRGGKDTEAFF
cdr3_nt: TGTGCCACCAGCAGAGGGGGCAAGGACACTGAAGCTTTCTTT

d_call: TRBD1
v_call: TRBV18
j_call: TRBJ1-1
clone_size: few
cdr3_aa: CASSPGQGNTEAFF
cdr3_nt: TGTGCCAGCTCACCGGGACAGGGGAACACTGAAGCTTTCTTT

d_call: NA
v_call: TRBV28
j_call: TRBJ1-2
clone_size: NA
cdr3_aa: CASRETGIYGYTF
cdr3_nt: TGTGCCAGCAGGGAAACAGGGATCTATGGCTACACCTTC

d_call: TRBD1
v_call: TRBV19
j_call: TRBJ1-1
clone_size: NA
cdr3_aa: CASSPPGGVEAFF
cdr3_nt: TGTGCCAGTAGTCCGCCAGGGGGCGTCGAAGCTTTCTTT

d_call: TRBD1
v_call: TRBV18
j_call: TRBJ1-6
clone_size: once
cdr3_aa: CASSPNTGGINSPLHF
cdr3_nt: TGTGCCAGCTCACCTAACACAGGGGGTATTAATTCACCCCTCCACTTT

d_call: TRBD1
v_call: TRBV5-4
j_call: TRBJ2-3
clone_size: NA
cdr3_aa: CASSLGTGSDTQYF
cdr3_nt: TGTGCCAGCAGCTTGGGGACAGGGTCAGATACGCAGTATTTT

d_call: NA
v_call: TRBV6-1
j_call: TRBJ1-4
clone_size: NA
cdr3_aa: CASSERGNFATNEKLFF
cdr3_nt: TGTGCCAGCAGTGAGAGGGGGAATTTTGCAACTAATGAAAAACTGTTTTTT

d_call: TRBD1
v_call: TRBV11-3
j_call: TRBJ1-1
clone_size: NA
cdr3_aa: CASSSTGPSTEAFF
cdr3_nt: TGTGCCAGCAGCTCGACAGGGCCCAGCACTGAAGCTTTCTTT

d_call: TRBD1
v_call: TRBV9
j_call: TRBJ1-6
clone_size: NA
cdr3_aa: CASRDRDRGNSPLHF
cdr3_nt: TGTGCCAGCAGGGACCGGGACAGGGGTAATTCACCCCTCCACTTT

d_call: NA
v_call: TRBV6-2/TRBV6-3
j_call: TRBJ1-1
clone_size: NA
cdr3_aa: CASSNPDREAFF
cdr3_nt: TGTGCCAGCAGCAACCCTGACAGGGAAGCTTTCTTT

d_call: NA
v_call: TRBV3-1/TRBV3-2
j_call: TRBJ2-5
clone_size: NA
cdr3_aa: CASSQSGAQETQYF
cdr3_nt: TGTGCCAGCAGCCAGTCAGGGGCTCAAGAGACCCAGTACTTC

d_call: NA
v_call: TRBV24-1
j_call: TRBJ1-2
clone_size: NA
cdr3_aa: CATSDFREGYTF
cdr3_nt: TGTGCCACCAGTGATTTTCGGGAAGGCTACACCTTC

d_call: TRBD2
v_call: TRBV28
j_call: TRBJ2-3
clone_size: once
cdr3_aa: CASSLIASGGGLDTQYF
cdr3_nt: TGTGCCAGCAGTTTGATCGCCAGCGGGGGGGGATTAGATACGCAGTATTTT

d_call: TRBD2
v_call: TRBV7-9
j_call: TRBJ2-1
clone_size: NA
cdr3_aa: CASSSSTSGGRRSHNEQFF
cdr3_nt: TGTGCCAGCAGCTCCTCTACTAGCGGGGGGCGAAGATCGCACAATGAGCAGTTCTTC

d_call: TRBD1
v_call: TRBV6-5
j_call: TRBJ1-1
clone_size: NA
cdr3_aa: CASSRPDRVNTEAFF
cdr3_nt: TGTGCCAGCAGTAGGCCGGACAGGGTGAACACTGAAGCTTTCTTT

d_call: NA
v_call: TRBV23-1
j_call: TRBJ1-3
clone_size: few
cdr3_aa: CASSQTPGRGTIYF
cdr3_nt: TGCGCCAGCAGTCAGACCCCGGGGCGGGGGACCATATATTTT

d_call: NA
v_call: TRBV10-3
j_call: TRBJ1-1
clone_size: NA
cdr3_aa: CAISEWEGIEAFF
cdr3_nt: TGTGCCATCAGTGAGTGGGAGGGGATTGAAGCTTTCTTT

d_call: NA
v_call: TRBV29-1
j_call: TRBJ1-1
clone_size: once
cdr3_aa: CSVVKGGWNTEAFF
cdr3_nt: TGCAGCGTTGTAAAGGGGGGGTGGAACACTGAAGCTTTCTTT

d_call: TRBD1
v_call: TRBV11-1
j_call: TRBJ2-3
clone_size: NA
cdr3_aa: CASSTGQGVTQYF
cdr3_nt: TGTGCCAGCAGCACGGGACAGGGGGTTACGCAGTATTTT

d_call: NA
v_call: TRBV7-9
j_call: TRBJ2-5
clone_size: NA
cdr3_aa: CASSSPWGPETQYF
cdr3_nt: TGTGCCAGCAGCTCCCCGTGGGGGCCAGAGACCCAGTACTTC

d_call: NA
v_call: TRBV11-1
j_call: TRBJ2-5
clone_size: once
cdr3_aa: CASSFSDQETQYF
cdr3_nt: TGTGCCAGCAGCTTCTCAGACCAAGAGACCCAGTACTTC

d_call: TRBD2
v_call: TRBV7-8
j_call: TRBJ2-1
clone_size: NA
cdr3_aa: CASSLAGTSGGVQFF
cdr3_nt: TGTGCCAGCAGCTTAGCGGGGACTAGCGGGGGTGTGCAGTTCTTC

d_call: NA
v_call: TRBV3-1/TRBV3-2
j_call: TRBJ2-1
clone_size: NA
cdr3_aa: CASSQAGPNEQFF
cdr3_nt: TGTGCCAGCAGCCAGGCGGGGCCCAATGAGCAGTTCTTC

d_call: NA
v_call: TRBV3-1/TRBV3-2
j_call: TRBJ1-4
clone_size: few
cdr3_aa: CASSRGYRADGEKLFF
cdr3_nt: TGTGCCAGCAGCCGAGGGTATCGGGCGGACGGTGAAAAACTGTTTTTT

d_call: NA
v_call: TRBV5-1
j_call: TRBJ1-3
clone_size: NA
cdr3_aa: CASSQDSTGNTIYF
cdr3_nt: TGCGCCAGCAGCCAGGACAGTACTGGAAACACCATATATTTT

d_call: NA
v_call: TRBV2
j_call: TRBJ1-5
clone_size: NA
cdr3_aa: CASRKGGETQPQHF
cdr3_nt: TGTGCCAGCAGAAAAGGAGGCGAAACCCAGCCCCAGCATTTT

d_call: TRBD1
v_call: TRBV6-6
j_call: TRBJ2-5
clone_size: NA
cdr3_aa: CASREDRGLGRETQYF
cdr3_nt: TGTGCCAGCAGAGAGGACAGGGGGCTAGGACGAGAGACCCAGTACTTC

d_call: TRBD2
v_call: TRBV5-1
j_call: TRBJ2-2
clone_size: NA
cdr3_aa: CASSSTSGGTNTGELFF
cdr3_nt: TGCGCCAGCAGCTCGACTAGCGGGGGAACGAACACCGGGGAGCTGTTTTTT

d_call: NA
v_call: TRBV9
j_call: TRBJ1-1
clone_size: NA
cdr3_aa: CASSPRGWEGSRNTEAFF
cdr3_nt: TGTGCCAGCAGCCCACGGGGGTGGGAAGGGAGTAGGAACACTGAAGCTTTCTTT

d_call: NA
v_call: TRBV7-2
j_call: TRBJ2-1
clone_size: NA
cdr3_aa: CASSLSQSHNEQFF
cdr3_nt: TGTGCCAGCAGCTTAAGCCAAAGCCACAATGAGCAGTTCTTC